Following are 22 T cell receptor beta chains from one sample sequenced in a study of blood T cell repertoires in COVID-19. The data were produced by immunoSEQ multiplex PCR, yet TCRdb's version contains in-frame clones alone and is incomplete. Among some 50,000 clones listed, 86% were seen once. The sequencing input was peripheral blood. Receptors were obtained from a middle-aged man with active COVID-19.

The chain combines TRBV7-8 with TRBJ2-1; 13 bases fit TRBD2. V trimming: 5 bases; J trimming: 7 bases; junction bases outside the gene matches: 5. Germline CDR1 and CDR2: SGHVS and FQNEAQ. CDR3 length: 15 amino acids. CDR3 residues: CASSPLLAGGNEQFF. The CDR3 bases are TGTGCCAGCAGCCCGTTACTAGCGGGAGGGAATGAGCAGTTCTTC. Full variable domain (outside the CDR3, taken from reference TRBV7-8 and TRBJ2-1): GAGVSQSPRYKVAKRGQDVALRCDPISGHVSLFWYQQALGQGPEFLTYFQNEAQLDKSGLPSDRFFAERPEGSVSTLKIQRTQQEDSAVYLCASSPLLAGGNEQFFGPGTRLTVL.

The chain employs TRBV5-6 and TRBJ2-1; the D gene is possibly TRBD1 (6 bases). Germline assignment: CDR1 SGHDT and CDR2 YYEEEE. The CDR3 has 13 amino acids. V was cut by 5 bases and J by 3 bases, with 9 bases left in between. The chain's CDR3 is CASSPDSYNEQFF. CDR3 nucleotides: TGTGCCAGCAGTCCGGACAGCTACAATGAGCAGTTCTTC.

The rearrangement links TRBV3-1 (or the pseudogene TRBV3-2) to TRBJ2-7; 7 positions agree with TRBD2. CDR3 length equals 17 residues. Germline CDR1 LGHDT, CDR2 YNNKEL (reference sequence). Losses at the gene ends were 0 bases for V and 3 bases for J; bases not matched to a gene: 11. The CDR3: CASSQDRGETRIYEQYF. Here the CDR3 DNA reads TGTGCCAGCAGCCAAGATCGGGGGGAGACCCGAATCTACGAGCAGTACTTC.

In its sample, this clone was seen once. The chain joins TRBV6-6 to TRBJ2-1; 7 bases are shared with TRBD2. V gave up 6 bases and J gave up 10 bases; unmatched junction bases: 9. CDR3 size: 13 residues. CDR1 and CDR2 from the germline V gene are MNHNY and SVGAGI (reference sequence). CDR3 loop: CASRSYAGLEQFF. The CDR3 nucleotides are TGTGCCAGCAGATCATACGCGGGACTAGAGCAGTTCTTC.

This clone was detected once. CDR3: CASSLWSGVAKNIQYF. CDR3 in DNA: TGTGCCAGCAGCCTTTGGTCCGGGGTAGCCAAAAACATTCAGTACTTC. The rearrangement uses TRBV28 and TRBJ2-4; D is possibly TRBD2 (5 bases). Germline V CDR1 and CDR2: MDHEN, SYDVKM. The ends were cut back, 6 bases at V and 0 bases at J, with 15 bases in the middle. The CDR3 totals 16 residues.

The chain uses TRBV3-1 (or the pseudogene TRBV3-2) and TRBJ2-7; 10 bases line up with TRBD2. V was pared by 4 bases and J by 4 bases, with 7 bases of the junction left unmatched. Germline loops: CDR1 LGHDT, CDR2 YNNKEL (reference sequence). This CDR3 has 15 residues. This CDR3 is CASSPWGAGGYEQYF. DNA for the CDR3: TGTGCCAGCAGCCCGTGGGGAGCGGGAGGGTACGAGCAGTACTTC.

The rearrangement joins TRBV19 to TRBJ1-1; D gene uncertain. CDR3 length: 13 amino acids. Trimming left V 1 base short and J 11 bases short, with 14 bases between. Germline loops: CDR1 LNHDA, CDR2 SQIVND (reference sequence). CDR3 in DNA: TGTGCCAGTAGTATAGGGAGGGATCGGGAGGCTTTCTTT. This gives the protein CASSIGRDREAFF.

This clone was counted a few times. The chain combines TRBV19 with TRBJ2-6; D is undetermined. Germline lookup yields CDR1 LNHDA and CDR2 SQIVND (reference sequence). The CDR3 covers 16 residues. Trimming took off 4 bases at V and 1 base at J, with 11 bases between the two ends. CDR3 sequence reads: CASSTRRVSGANVLTF. CDR3 nucleotide sequence: TGTGCCAGTAGTACGCGGCGAGTGTCTGGGGCCAACGTCCTGACTTTC.

V gene TRBV7-3 combines with J gene TRBJ2-6; D unclear. This CDR3 is built from 19 residues. The ends were cut back, 0 bases at V and 0 bases at J, with 15 bases in the middle. Germline loops: CDR1 SGHTA, CDR2 FQGTGA. CDR3 DNA: TGTGCCAGCAGCTTAACGCTCGATGAGTACCTCTCTGGGGCCAACGTCCTGACTTTC. Residues: CASSLTLDEYLSGANVLTF. The whole variable domain, remainder taken from reference TRBV7-3 and TRBJ2-6, is GAGVSQTPSNKVTEKGKYVELRCDPISGHTALYWYRQSLGQGPEFLIYFQGTGAADDSGLPNDRFFAVRPEGSVSTLKIQRTERGDSAVYLCASSLTLDEYLSGANVLTFGAGSRLTVL.

The chain is built from TRBV7-9 and TRBJ2-1; D unclear. CDR3 length: 12 amino acids. The germline V gene has CDR1 SEHNR and CDR2 FQNEAQ (reference sequence). Trimming took off 1 base at V and 8 bases at J, with 6 bases between the two ends. In nucleotides, the CDR3 is TGTGCCAGCAGCTTAGGAAGCGATGAGCAGTTCTTC. This gives the protein CASSLGSDEQFF.

This clone has just a few counts. This rearrangement joins TRBV5-1 to TRBJ2-7, with TRBD1 matching over 8 bases. Trimming took 4 bases from V and 3 from J; bases not matched to a gene: 9. The germline V gene has CDR1 SGHRS and CDR2 YFSETQ. The CDR3 loop spans 15 amino acids. The CDR3 spells CASSATGTGHYEQYF. CDR3 nucleotides: TGCGCCAGCAGCGCGACCGGGACAGGCCACTACGAGCAGTACTTC.

The V gene is TRBV6-6, the J gene TRBJ1-4, with no clear D. This CDR3 has 14 residues. CDR1 MNHNY and CDR2 SVGAGI come from the germline V gene (reference sequence). V shed 4 bases and J shed 0 bases, with 6 bases lying between them. The CDR3 here is CASSFYTTNEKLFF. The CDR3 DNA reads as TGTGCCAGCAGTTTTTATACAACTAATGAAAAACTGTTTTTT.

The V gene is TRBV24-1, the J gene TRBJ2-3, with D possibly being TRBD1 (6 bases). With 7 bases removed from V and 0 bases from J, the gap between germline ends came to 28 bases. The CDR3 runs 20 residues. The germline V gene encodes CDR1 KGHDR and CDR2 SFDVKD. The DNA for the CDR3 is TGTGCCACCAGCGCCGGTTGGGCCGGAAGGACAGAACTTAGCACAGATACGCAGTATTTT. Translating it yields CATSAGWAGRTELSTDTQYF.

V usage is TRBV10-3 and J usage is TRBJ1-2, with 7 bases matching TRBD1. This CDR3 is built from 13 residues. The ends lost 6 bases at V and 4 bases at J; junction bases unmatched: 5. Germline V CDR1 and CDR2: ENHRY, SYGVKD. The CDR3 sequence: CAISDGQVYGYTF. The CDR3 bases are TGTGCCATCAGCGATGGACAGGTCTATGGCTACACCTTC.

This clone was counted a single time. The chain combines TRBV4-2 with TRBJ1-6; D ambiguous. Germline CDR1 and CDR2: LGHNA and YNFKEQ. Trimming removed 0 bases from V and 4 bases from J, with 19 bases in between. There are 19 residues in the CDR3. The CDR3, as DNA: TGTGCCAGCAGCCAAGATGGTTTCAGCGACCTCGATTATAATTCACCCCTCCACTTT. Amino acids: CASSQDGFSDLDYNSPLHF.

The rearrangement joins TRBV4-1 to TRBJ1-5; 11 bases map to TRBD1. CDR1 is MGHRA, CDR2 YSYEKL, per germline. The CDR3 length is 19 residues. Trimming took 0 bases from V and 0 from J; bases not matched to a gene: 7. CDR3: CASSQDGDRGARSNQPQHF. In nucleotides, the CDR3 is TGCGCCAGCAGCCAAGATGGGGACAGGGGGGCCCGTAGCAATCAGCCCCAGCATTTT.

The chain links TRBV9 to TRBJ1-4, with 9 positions matching TRBD1. Germline-derived CDR1 and CDR2 are SGDLS and YYNGEE. CDR3 length equals 15 residues. The V and J ends lost 4 bases and 6 bases, in that order; junction bases with no gene match: 7. The CDR3 is CASSPKTGGYEKLFF. CDR3 DNA sequence: TGTGCCAGCAGCCCGAAGACAGGGGGTTATGAAAAACTGTTTTTT.

The rearrangement links TRBV28 to TRBJ1-1, with D hard to call. The CDR3 spans 13 residues. Germline V gives CDR1 MDHEN, CDR2 SYDVKM. Deletions cut 7 bases from V and 1 base from J, with 10 bases between. CDR3 DNA sequence: TGTGCCAGCATTGAGAGGCAGAACACTGAAGCTTTCTTT. Its translation is CASIERQNTEAFF. Full variable domain (remainder filled in from reference TRBV28 and TRBJ1-1): DVKVTQSSRYLVKRTGEKVFLECVQDMDHENMFWYRQDPGLGLRLIYFSYDVKMKEKGDIPEGYSVSREKKERFSLILESASTNQTSMYLCASIERQNTEAFFGQGTRLTVV.

The V call is TRBV5-6, the J call TRBJ2-3; TRBD2 matches 16 bases. V dropped 0 bases and J dropped 8; count of bases not matched to a gene: 9. CDR3 length: 18 residues. From germline, CDR1 is SGHDT and CDR2 YYEEEE. The DNA for the CDR3 is TGTGCCAGCAGCTTGGCAGGGACTAGCGGGAGGGTCGGAGGTACGCAGTATTTT. It translates to CASSLAGTSGRVGGTQYF.

This chain's CDR3 is CASSQDGLRSYNEQFF. The CDR3 DNA is TGTGCCAGCAGCCAAGATGGGCTAAGGTCCTACAATGAGCAGTTCTTC. The chain is built from TRBV14 and TRBJ2-1; the D is unclear. This CDR3 spans 16 amino acids. Trimming left V 0 bases short and J 1 base short, with 10 bases between. The V gene's germline CDR1 is SGHDN and CDR2 FVKESK. Drawing the rest from reference TRBV14 and TRBJ2-1, the complete variable domain is EAGVTQFPSHSVIEKGQTVTLRCDPISGHDNLYWYRRVMGKEIKFLLHFVKESKQDESGMPNNRFLAERTGGTYSTLKVQPAELEDSGVYFCASSQDGLRSYNEQFFGPGTRLTVL.

The chain couples TRBV27 to TRBJ2-7; 7 positions match TRBD1. Germline CDR1 is MNHEY and CDR2 is SMNVEV (reference sequence). Losses at the gene ends were 7 bases for V and 2 bases for J; bases not matched to a gene: 11. The length of the CDR3 is 15 residues. The CDR3 loop is CASTPVDRAPYEQYF. In DNA form, the CDR3 reads TGTGCCAGCACCCCCGTCGACAGGGCCCCCTACGAGCAGTACTTC.

This chain links TRBV10-2 with TRBJ2-7; a weak D match, TRBD2 (6 bases). Germline CDR1 reads WSHSY; CDR2 reads SAAADI. The CDR3 has 14 amino acids. V was cut by 7 bases and J by 3 bases, with 16 bases left in between. The CDR3 DNA reads TGCGCCAGCACCGAAGGAGGGTGGGGCTACGAGCAGTACTTC. It encodes CASTEGGWGYEQYF.